These 12 T cell receptor beta chains originate from one sample sequenced in a study of tumor-infiltrating lymphocytes in primary liver carcinoma. The source material, roughly 20-31 mg of unsorted bulk tissue, was used to co-extract RNA and DNA. Total RNA amounting to approximately 460 ng was the source from which TCR beta cDNA was made with a constant-region primer. It was through three nested multiplex PCR rounds of slightly modified ARM-PCR that TCR beta libraries arose. TRBV1-TRBV30 forward primers paired with a C-beta reverse primer drove the first two PCR rounds, roughly 10 cycles each. One entry per CDR3 protein results from TCRdb running MiXCR on the multiplex PCR reads. The sample has roughly 80,000 distinct CDR3 sequences, about three quarters seen once. The sample comprised tumor-adjacent normal liver tissue. The receptors derive from a man aged 40-50 years with primary liver carcinoma and hepatitis B virus infection.

V gene TRBV2 combines with J gene TRBJ2-3; 13 positions agree with TRBD2. This CDR3 is built from 17 residues. Germline V CDR1 and CDR2: SNHLY, FYNNEI. Trimming at V came to 7 bases and at J to 5 bases, leaving 12 bases not matched to a gene. CDR3 region: CASNKPLGTSGIDTQYF. CDR3 DNA: TGTGCCAGCAATAAACCGCTGGGGACTAGCGGGATAGATACGCAGTATTTT.

For this clonotype: Germline and junction disagree at one end, which may indicate a read error. This chain uses TRBV6-1 with TRBJ2-3; D is uncertain. Germline values: CDR1 MNHNS, CDR2 SASEGT. The CDR3 consists of 11 residues. CDR3 sequence reads: CDSDAVYTQNF. CDR3 DNA sequence: TGTGACAGCGATGCGGTTTACACGCAGAATTTT.

This chain links TRBV4-1 with TRBJ1-2, with D possibly TRBD1 on 6 matching bases. Germline lookup yields CDR1 MGHRA and CDR2 YSYEKL. The CDR3 extends over 15 amino acids. Trimming took off 3 bases at V and 4 bases at J, with 15 bases between the two ends. The CDR3 coding sequence is TGCGCCAGCAGCCACGCCACAGGGATTCCCTATGGCTACACCTTC. Amino acid sequence: CASSHATGIPYGYTF.

This clonotype has at least ten counts. The chain uses TRBV4-1 and TRBJ2-7; tentatively, D is TRBD1 (6 bases). This CDR3 has 14 residues. Germline V CDR1 and CDR2: MGHRA, YSYEKL. Between the trimmed V and J ends, which lost 1 base and 5 bases, there was a span of 12 bases. CDR3 sequence (DNA): TGCGCCAGCAGCCAAGTCCCAGGGGACAACGAGCAGTACTTC. It encodes CASSQVPGDNEQYF.

In the case of this clonotype: No conserved phenylalanine or tryptophan is present at the end of the CDR3, so a read error is the likely explanation. Because the CDR3's place on the DNA is in doubt, the DNA is left out and the CDR3 is given as listed by TCRdb. The genes are TRBV6-1 and TRBJ2-7; the table calls TRBD1, which could not be checked here. Germline lookup yields CDR1 MNHNS and CDR2 SASEGT. The CDR3 extends over 13 residues, inclusive of both ends. The CDR3 region is CASSENRRYEQYS.

This clonotype appeared a few times. This could be a read error, since a much larger clone is one nucleotide away. This chain links TRBV29-1 with TRBJ2-3, with 13 bases matching TRBD2. The V gene end was trimmed by 8 bases and the J gene end by 5 bases; junction bases not matched to a gene: 10. Germline lookup yields CDR1 SQVTM and CDR2 ANQGSEA. The CDR3 is made up of 15 amino acids. CDR3 sequence: CSIRTSGSWKDTQYF. The CDR3 nucleotides read TGCAGCATACGGACTAGCGGGAGTTGGAAAGATACGCAGTATTTT.

With regard to this clonotype: The final CDR3 position lacks the conserved phenylalanine or tryptophan, pointing to a likely read error. The V call is TRBV5-1, the J call TRBJ2-6, with unresolved D. This CDR3 region has 14 residues. The germline CDR1 and CDR2 sequences are SGHRS and YFSETQ. Trimming removed 0 bases at V and 4 bases at J, with 5 bases between. The CDR3 nucleotides read TGCGCCAGCAGCTTGGTATCGGGGGCCAACGTCCTGACTCTC. It is translated as CASSLVSGANVLTL.

Remarks on this clonotype: No conserved phenylalanine or tryptophan ends this CDR3, so it is likely a read error. This rearrangement joins TRBV5-6 to TRBJ2-5, with no clear D. The CDR3 runs to 10 residues. Per germline, CDR1 SGHDT and CDR2 YYEEEE. CDR3 bases: TGTGGCAGCAGCTTGGCCTCCCAGTACCTC. Protein sequence: CGSSLASQYL.

With respect to this clonotype: A junction end diverges from the germline sequence, so it may reflect a read error. J is TRBJ2-7 and V is TRBV4-3; TRBD1 aligns across 8 bases. This CDR3 spans 18 amino acids. Germline CDR1 reads LGHNA; CDR2 reads YSLEER. For the CDR3, the DNA is TGCGTCAGCAGCCAAGGTCATCCGTTGGGACAGGTTTCCTACGAGCAGTACTTC. Its protein is CVSSQGHPLGQVSYEQYF.

About this clonotype itself: The conserved phenylalanine or tryptophan is not found at the CDR3 terminus, so this likely reflects a read error. It is unclear where the CDR3 begins or ends on the DNA, so no DNA is shown, and the CDR3 is as TCRdb lists it. J is TRBJ2-7 and V is TRBV4-1; TRBD1, as called in the table, went unchecked against the DNA. The CDR3 spans 14 residues, counting both ends. Germline CDR1 MGHRA, CDR2 YSYEKL. CDR3 loop: CASSQAPGVNEQCL.

This clonotype has just a few counts. The V call is TRBV29-1, the J call TRBJ1-1; D may be TRBD1 (6 bases). The V and J ends lost 8 bases and 0 bases respectively, with 19 bases between them. This CDR3 is built from 15 residues. The germline gives CDR1 SQVTM, CDR2 ANQGSEA. CDR3: CSIGGGWGMNTEAFF. The CDR3 DNA follows: TGCAGCATTGGAGGGGGGTGGGGTATGAACACTGAAGCTTTCTTT. Using reference TRBV29-1 and TRBJ1-1 for the parts outside the CDR3, the full variable domain is SAVISQKPSRDICQRGTSLTIQCQVDSQVTMMFWYRQQPGQSLTLIATANQGSEATYESGFVIDKFPISRPNLTFSTLTVSNMSPEDSSIYLCSIGGGWGMNTEAFFGQGTRLTVV.

In regard to this clonotype: Sequence at one end of the junction differs from germline and may be a read error. The rearrangement joins TRBV7-8 to TRBJ2-3; D possibly corresponds to TRBD2 (5 bases). The CDR3 covers 16 residues. Germline V gene data show CDR1 as SGHVS and CDR2 as FQNEAQ. The CDR3 loop is CVSSLDVLGARDTPYF. CDR3 in DNA: TGTGTCAGCAGCTTAGATGTTCTGGGAGCGAGAGATACGCCGTATTTT.